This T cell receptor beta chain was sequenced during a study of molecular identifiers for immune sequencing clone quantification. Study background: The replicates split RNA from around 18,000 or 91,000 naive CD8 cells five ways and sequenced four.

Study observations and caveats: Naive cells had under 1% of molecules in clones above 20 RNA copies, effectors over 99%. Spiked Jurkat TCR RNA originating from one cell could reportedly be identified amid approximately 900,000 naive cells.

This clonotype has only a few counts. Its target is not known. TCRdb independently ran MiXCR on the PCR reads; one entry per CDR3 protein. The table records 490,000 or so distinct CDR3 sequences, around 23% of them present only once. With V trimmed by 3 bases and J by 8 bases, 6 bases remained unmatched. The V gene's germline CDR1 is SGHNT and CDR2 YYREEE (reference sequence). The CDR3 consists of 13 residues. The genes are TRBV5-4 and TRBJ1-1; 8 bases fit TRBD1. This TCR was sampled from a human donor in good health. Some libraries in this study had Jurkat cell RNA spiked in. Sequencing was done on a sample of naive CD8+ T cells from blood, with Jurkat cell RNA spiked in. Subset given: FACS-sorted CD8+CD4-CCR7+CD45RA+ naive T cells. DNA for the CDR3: TGTGCCAGCAGCTGGACAGGGCTATCGGAAGCTTTCTTT. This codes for CASSWTGLSEAFF.